The 24 T cell receptor beta chains given below trace back to one sample, sequenced in a study of OX40 agonist ivuxolimab in advanced cancers. The assay was immunoSEQ multiplex PCR, and TCRdb's table has in-frame clones only and misses some. The repertoire includes roughly 93,000 clones, about 90% of them detected once, and 1.5% to 2% sits in the top ten. The source was CD4+ or CD8+ T cells sorted from blood, collected in a trial of the OX40 agonist ivuxolimab. The receptors originated from an adult with an advanced solid tumor such as melanoma, head and neck, liver or kidney cancer.

The gene calls are TRBV28 and TRBJ2-1; 12 nucleotides line up with TRBD2. CDR1 is MDHEN and CDR2 is SYDVKM in the germline V gene. J lost 7 bases, V lost 10 bases, and 8 bases had no gene match. The CDR3 runs to 14 residues. CDR3 in DNA: TGTGCCACGAAGACTAGCGGGAGTAGTAATGAGCAGTTCTTC. Residues: CATKTSGSSNEQFF.

This clone was seen a single time. The genes are TRBV27 and TRBJ1-1; TRBD1 matches 9 bases. Germline CDR1 and CDR2: MNHEY and SMNVEV (reference sequence). The CDR3 has 13 amino acids. The J segment lost 4 bases and the V segment lost 4 bases, leaving 1 base of the junction unmatched. CDR3 bases: TGTGCCAGCAGTTACAGGGGGCCCACTGAAGCTTTCTTT. Encoded protein: CASSYRGPTEAFF.

V and J are TRBV6-1 and TRBJ2-5, with 8 bases that match TRBD2. From germline, CDR1 is MNHNS and CDR2 SASEGT. Trimming cost V 4 bases and J 2 bases; bases outside gene matches: 6. The CDR3 consists of 15 residues. CDR3 sequence reads: CASSAYGGGQETQYF. CDR3 nucleotides: TGTGCCAGCAGTGCCTACGGGGGGGGGCAAGAGACCCAGTACTTC.

This chain joins TRBV5-1 and TRBJ1-5; 7 positions agree with TRBD1. The CDR3 is 16 residues long. V lost 0 bases and J lost 2; bases outside the gene matches: 5. Per germline, CDR1 SGHRS and CDR2 YFSETQ. The CDR3 DNA sequence: TGCGCCAGCAGCTTGGAGGCAGGGGGAGGCAATCAGCCCCAGCATTTT. It yields the protein CASSLEAGGGNQPQHF.

V and J are TRBV19 and TRBJ2-7; TRBD1 or TRBD2 may be the D gene (6 bases each). Trimming stripped 10 bases from V and 3 bases from J, with 25 bases between. CDR1 LNHDA and CDR2 SQIVND come from the germline V gene (reference sequence). The CDR3 is 16 residues long. CDR3 loop: CATSQGGTNFGYEQYF. The CDR3, as DNA: TGTGCCACCTCTCAAGGGGGGACAAATTTTGGCTACGAGCAGTACTTC. Filled out from reference TRBV19 and TRBJ2-7, the complete variable domain reads DGGITQSPKYLFRKEGQNVTLSCEQNLNHDAMYWYRQDPGQGLRLIYYSQIVNDFQKGDIAEGYSVSREKKESFPLTVTSAQKNPTAFYLCATSQGGTNFGYEQYFGPGTRLTVT.

The chain employs TRBV2 and TRBJ2-1, with D uncertain. This CDR3 contains 13 residues. Germline lookup yields CDR1 SNHLY and CDR2 FYNNEI. V gave up 4 bases and J gave up 8 bases, with 12 bases separating them. CDR3 in amino acids: CASSAKQRDEQFF. CDR3 in DNA: TGTGCCAGCAGTGCAAAACAAAGGGATGAGCAGTTCTTC.

The chain recombines TRBV4-3 with TRBJ1-2; 8 bases match TRBD1. Germline V CDR1 and CDR2: LGHNA, YSLEER. CDR3 length: 14 amino acids. V lost 4 bases to trimming and J lost 1 base; unmatched junction nucleotides: 2. As DNA, the CDR3 is TGCGCCAGCAGCCTAGGACAGGGTAACTATGGCTACACCTTC. This gives the protein CASSLGQGNYGYTF.

This clone was recorded a few times. V is TRBV28 and J is TRBJ1-2; TRBD1 might be the D (5 bases). CDR3 length equals 15 residues. Trimming stripped 2 bases from V and 4 bases from J, with 14 bases between. Germline CDR1 reads MDHEN; CDR2 reads SYDVKM. CDR3 loop: CASSLGSAGGYGYTF. The CDR3 DNA reads TGTGCCAGCAGTTTAGGGAGTGCCGGGGGCTATGGCTACACCTTC.

CDR3 protein: CASSRGQLNYGYTF. CDR3 DNA: TGTGCCAGCAGTCGCGGGCAGCTTAACTATGGCTACACCTTC. The genes are TRBV6-5 and TRBJ1-2; D unresolved. Trimming shortened V by 5 bases and J by 1 base, and 11 bases separated the two germline ends. CDR1 and CDR2 (germline): MNHEY, SVGAGI. The CDR3 length is 14 residues.

The rearrangement joins TRBV7-9 to TRBJ2-7; perhaps D is TRBD1 or TRBD2 (5 bases each). CDR1 and CDR2 (germline): SEHNR, FQNEAQ (reference sequence). The CDR3 extends over 14 amino acids. V shed 5 bases and J shed 2 bases, with 13 bases lying between them. CDR3 in amino acids: CASSPRDGTYEQYF. As DNA, the CDR3 is TGTGCCAGCAGCCCCCGGGACGGTACCTACGAGCAGTACTTC.

The chain has TRBV7-2 and TRBJ2-5; 7 bases agree with TRBD2. The J call may be in error: the DNA end matches TRBJ2-7 better. Germline V CDR1 and CDR2: SGHTA, FQGNSA. The CDR3 has 13 residues. This CDR3 is CASSFLAVNEQYF. The CDR3 coding sequence is TGTGCCAGCAGCTTTCTAGCGGTAAACGAGCAGTACTTC.

The chain has TRBV5-1 and TRBJ2-1; no definite D call. CDR1 and CDR2 (germline): SGHRS, YFSETQ. V lost 0 bases, J lost 2 bases, and 9 bases lay in between. The CDR3 is 15 amino acids. CDR3 coding DNA: TGCGCCAGCAGCTTGGGGACCACCCCCTACAATGAGCAGTTCTTC. This codes for CASSLGTTPYNEQFF.

The rearrangement links TRBV28 to TRBJ2-1, with 8 nucleotides matching TRBD2. This CDR3 has 13 amino acids. Looked up from germline, CDR1 is MDHEN and CDR2 is SYDVKM. J was trimmed by 6 bases and V by 9 bases; bases with no gene match: 7. CDR3 in amino acids: CASFSGTGNEQFF. In nucleotides, the CDR3 is TGTGCCAGTTTTAGCGGGACGGGCAATGAGCAGTTCTTC.

The rearrangement joins TRBV27 to TRBJ2-7; 10 nucleotides agree with TRBD1. This CDR3 contains 15 residues. Germline loops: CDR1 MNHEY, CDR2 SMNVEV (reference sequence). Germline trimming cut 6 bases from V and 5 bases from J; bases unmatched to any gene: 10. The CDR3 here is CASRTTTGGVDEQYF. Here the CDR3 DNA reads TGTGCCAGCAGAACTACGACAGGGGGCGTCGACGAGCAGTACTTC.

The V and J genes are TRBV5-4 and TRBJ2-6, with D unresolved. CDR3 length: 15 amino acids. CDR1 and CDR2 (germline): SGHNT, YYREEE (reference sequence). Trimming took off 4 bases at V and 0 bases at J, with 8 bases between the two ends. CDR3 loop: CASSAFNSGANVLTF. The CDR3, as DNA: TGTGCCAGCAGCGCTTTCAACTCTGGGGCCAACGTCCTGACTTTC.

This chain connects TRBV5-1 to TRBJ2-2; D perhaps matches TRBD1 (6 bases). Germline loops: CDR1 SGHRS, CDR2 YFSETQ. Trimming removed 4 bases at V and 4 bases at J, with 11 bases between. This CDR3 contains 14 residues. The CDR3 protein is CASSSTGITGELFF. DNA for the CDR3: TGCGCCAGCAGCAGCACAGGGATCACCGGGGAGCTGTTTTTT.

V and J are TRBV6-1 and TRBJ2-1, with D tentatively TRBD1 (5 bases). This CDR3 contains 15 residues. V was cut by 3 bases and J by 8 bases, with 17 bases left in between. Germline V lookup: CDR1 MNHNS, CDR2 SASEGT. CDR3 sequence reads: CASSDVKGRRDEQFF. In DNA, the CDR3 is TGTGCCAGCAGTGATGTGAAGGGGCGCAGGGATGAGCAGTTCTTC.

The CDR3 spells CASSHRGEQYF. The CDR3 DNA is TGCGCCAGCAGCCATAGGGGCGAGCAGTACTTC. The J gene is TRBJ2-7, the V gene TRBV4-1; perhaps TRBD1 as D (5 bases). The V gene lost 3 bases and the J gene lost 6 bases, with 6 bases spanning the gap. The CDR3 extends over 11 amino acids. CDR1 is MGHRA and CDR2 is YSYEKL in the germline V gene.

The chain employs TRBV30 and TRBJ2-5; no firm D call. The CDR3 is 13 amino acids. Germline lookup yields CDR1 GTSNPN and CDR2 SVGIG (reference sequence). Trimming took off 2 bases at V and 5 bases at J, with 12 bases between the two ends. In DNA, the CDR3 is TGTGCCTGGAGTCTCACTACGCGGGAGACCCAGTACTTC. Its translation: CAWSLTTRETQYF.

The V and J genes are TRBV5-1 and TRBJ2-7; 9 nucleotides match TRBD1. Germline CDR1 SGHRS, CDR2 YFSETQ. CDR3 length: 14 residues. With 4 bases clipped from V and 6 bases from J, the junction kept 8 bases outside the gene matches. CDR3 in DNA: TGCGCCAGCAGCCTGGGACAGGGCACTGGCGAGCAGTACTTC. Amino acid sequence: CASSLGQGTGEQYF.

This chain connects TRBV9 to TRBJ2-7, with 8 bases matching TRBD1. V lost 4 bases to trimming and J lost 6 bases; unmatched junction nucleotides: 6. Germline CDR1 reads SGDLS; CDR2 reads YYNGEE. This CDR3 has 13 residues. CDR3 residues: CASSSRTGLEQYF. The CDR3 DNA follows: TGTGCCAGCAGCTCGCGGACAGGGCTCGAGCAGTACTTC.

The chain uses TRBV19 and TRBJ1-4; unclear D gene. This CDR3 is 16 amino acids long. The V end lost 3 bases, the J end lost 1 base, and 12 bases lay between the germline ends. Germline CDR1 reads LNHDA; CDR2 reads SQIVND (reference sequence). The CDR3, as DNA: TGTGCCAGTAGTATTTCTTCGGGCAGAACTAATGAAAAACTGTTTTTT. This translates into CASSISSGRTNEKLFF.

The chain recombines TRBV28 with TRBJ2-7; D is possibly TRBD1 or TRBD2 (9 bases each). CDR1 and CDR2 from the germline V gene are MDHEN and SYDVKM. This CDR3 is built from 18 residues. V lost 5 bases and J lost 6, with 29 bases in between. The CDR3 is CASSPPPLAGQGVGEQYF. Here the CDR3 DNA reads TGTGCCAGCAGTCCACCTCCCCTAGCGGGACAGGGAGTTGGCGAGCAGTACTTC.

The CDR3 loop reads CASSQNVAGETQYF. The CDR3 DNA reads TGTGCCAGCAGCCAGAATGTGGCGGGAGAGACCCAGTACTTC. The V gene is TRBV7-6, the J gene TRBJ2-5, with D perhaps matching TRBD2 (5 bases). Germline V gene lookup returns CDR1 SGHVS and CDR2 FNYEAQ. This CDR3 has 14 amino acids. Trimming took off 5 bases at V and 4 bases at J, with 14 bases between the two ends.